There are a few counts of the clone carrying this TCR beta chain. The time point here: newly diagnosed GD, antithyroid drugs for less than 3 months. RNA isolated from PBMCs was used to make the TCR library. V dropped 7 bases and J dropped 4 bases, with 7 bases sitting between them. CDR3 length equals 12 residues. Germline CDR1 is MNHNS and CDR2 is SASEGT. This specimen belongs to a study of regulatory T cells in long-lasting Graves disease. Sequencing libraries for TCR beta were prepared with iRepertoire HTBI primers and Arm-PCR of CDR3 regions. TCRdb re-derived calls from the multiplex PCR reads in MiXCR, one entry per CDR3 protein. The data contain over 350,000 distinct CDR3 sequences, 13% to 15% of them singletons. These same data were also listed under a study on T cells in Graves' hyperthyroidism and ophthalmopathy. As that report states: TCR CDR3 regions were first amplified by RT-PCR with HTBI primers. Ophthalmopathy, which appeared later, was predicted by the model a median approximately 6.7 months before onset.

This receptor was obtained from a woman aged 45-65 years with Graves disease. The material was peripheral blood mononuclear cells (PBMCs), obtained at new diagnosis, from a patient treated with antithyroid drugs. This chain connects TRBV6-1 to TRBJ2-2, with D maybe TRBD1 (5 bases). The CDR3 nucleotides read TGTGCCAGCAAAACAGGCACCGGGGAGCTGTTTTTT. This translates into CASKTGTGELFF.